These T cell receptor beta chains were read from a single sample in a study of blood T cell repertoires in COVID-19. The assay was immunoSEQ multiplex PCR, and TCRdb's table has in-frame clones only and misses some. The repertoire holds 300,000 to 350,000 clones, with 88% as singletons. Sequencing was carried out using peripheral blood. These receptors were collected from a woman in her seventies with COVID-19, enrolled during active disease. CDR3s include the opening cysteine and the closing phenylalanine or tryptophan. Fields, in order: D gene, V gene, J gene, CDR3 protein, CDR3 DNA. The D gene is left open where the match is weak.

NA	TRBV4-1	TRBJ1-2	CASSQDAGAMAGYGYTF	TGCGCCAGCAGCCAAGATGCAGGGGCGATGGCAGGCTATGGCTACACCTTC
NA	TRBV18	TRBJ2-5	CASSPLAIETQYF	TGTGCCAGCTCACCACTAGCGATTGAGACCCAGTACTTC
NA	TRBV6-5	TRBJ2-5	CASSYFRGQETQYF	TGTGCCAGCAGTTATTTCAGGGGACAAGAGACCCAGTACTTC
TRBD1	TRBV19	TRBJ1-1	CASSTYRGGPNTEAFF	TGTGCCAGTAGTACCTACAGGGGGGGACCCAACACTGAAGCTTTCTTT
TRBD1	TRBV27	TRBJ2-6	CASSFETRDRILRANVLTF	TGTGCCAGCAGTTTCGAGACCCGGGACAGAATTCTTAGGGCCAACGTCCTGACTTTC
NA	TRBV27	TRBJ1-1	CASSGAGQNTEAFF	TGTGCCAGCAGTGGGGCAGGGCAGAACACTGAAGCTTTCTTT
TRBD1	TRBV7-6	TRBJ1-4	CASSSGGTANEKLFF	TGTGCCAGCAGCTCAGGGGGGACGGCTAATGAAAAACTGTTTTTT
NA	TRBV19	TRBJ2-4	CASKSSGLVNIQYF	TGTGCCAGTAAATCAAGCGGCTTGGTAAACATTCAGTACTTC
TRBD2	TRBV5-1	TRBJ2-3	CASSLVSPTSGGASRDTQYF	TGCGCCAGCAGCTTGGTTTCACCGACTAGCGGGGGCGCAAGTAGAGATACGCAGTATTTT
NA	TRBV19	TRBJ1-2	CATKRREDSPNYGYTF	TGTGCCACTAAGAGGAGGGAAGACAGCCCTAACTATGGCTACACCTTC
TRBD1	TRBV7-9	TRBJ1-2	CASSPGQGVEGYTF	TGTGCCAGCAGCCCCGGACAGGGGGTAGAAGGCTACACCTTC
NA	TRBV12-3/TRBV12-4	TRBJ1-2	CASSFSGWGYTF	TGTGCCAGCAGTTTCTCAGGGTGGGGCTACACCTTC
TRBD1	TRBV6-2/TRBV6-3	TRBJ1-2	CASSSPSRTGEHYGYTF	TGTGCCAGCAGTTCCCCTTCGAGGACAGGCGAGCACTATGGCTACACCTTC
TRBD1	TRBV6-1	TRBJ1-2	CASTEGAGHGYTF	TGTGCCAGCACCGAGGGGGCAGGGCATGGCTACACCTTC
NA	TRBV4-1	TRBJ1-1	CASSQNIVNTEAFF	TGCGCCAGCAGCCAAAATATAGTGAACACTGAAGCTTTCTTT
TRBD1	TRBV28	TRBJ1-3	CASRRQGIVSSGNTIYF	TGTGCCAGCAGGCGACAGGGGATCGTCTCCTCTGGAAACACCATATATTTT